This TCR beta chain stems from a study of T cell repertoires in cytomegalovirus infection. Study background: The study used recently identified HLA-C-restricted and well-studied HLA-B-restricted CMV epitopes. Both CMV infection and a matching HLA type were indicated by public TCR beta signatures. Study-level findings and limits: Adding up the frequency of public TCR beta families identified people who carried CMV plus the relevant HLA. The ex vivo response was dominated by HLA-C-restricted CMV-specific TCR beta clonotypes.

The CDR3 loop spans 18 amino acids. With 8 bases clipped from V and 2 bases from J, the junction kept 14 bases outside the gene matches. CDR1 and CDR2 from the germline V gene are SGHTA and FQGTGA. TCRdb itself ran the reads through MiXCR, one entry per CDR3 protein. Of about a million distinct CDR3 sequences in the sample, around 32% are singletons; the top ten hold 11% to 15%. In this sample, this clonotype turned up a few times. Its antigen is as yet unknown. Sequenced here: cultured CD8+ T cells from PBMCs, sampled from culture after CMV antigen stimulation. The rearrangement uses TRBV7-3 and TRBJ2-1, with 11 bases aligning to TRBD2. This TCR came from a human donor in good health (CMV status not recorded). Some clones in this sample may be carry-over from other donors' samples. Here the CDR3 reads CASSPYSGGGPPYNEQFF. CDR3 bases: TGTGCCAGCTCGCCTTATAGCGGGGGGGGGCCCCCCTACAATGAGCAGTTCTTC.